Listed below are T cell receptor beta chains from one sample, sequenced in a study of T cells in tuberculosis. The repertoire was sequenced with immunoSEQ multiplex PCR; TCRdb's copy has only in-frame clones and lacks some. The sample yields 20,000 to 25,000 clones, 90% to 95% seen once. The material sequenced was PBMCs. Every receptor here comes from a donor aged 5-35 years with latent tuberculosis or without tuberculosis infection. Some clones in this sample may be carry-over from other donors' samples. The CDR3 runs from the conserved cysteine through the conserved F or W. A D gene is named only where the DNA matches it firmly. Expanded clones get a size class; other rows say once, few or many, or leave the size out.

J gene,V gene,D gene,clone size,CDR3 protein,CDR3 DNA
TRBJ2-7,TRBV4-1,-,-,CASSQDRTGPLSSYEQYF,TGCGCCAGCAGCCAAGATCGAACGGGTCCATTGAGCTCCTACGAGCAGTACTTC
TRBJ1-2,TRBV4-1,-,once,CASSPDDRSRWGYTF,TGCGCCAGCAGCCCGGACGACAGGTCCCGCTGGGGCTACACCTTC
TRBJ2-7,TRBV7-6,TRBD2,-,CASSLVREGSYEQYF,TGTGCCAGCAGCTTAGTACGGGAGGGGTCATACGAGCAGTACTTC
TRBJ1-1,TRBV7-9,-,-,CASSPGGAFVGDKNTEAFF,TGTGCCAGCAGCCCGGGGGGAGCTTTTGTAGGCGACAAGAACACTGAAGCTTTCTTT
TRBJ1-1,TRBV10-3,-,-,CAISIQEYMNTEAFF,TGTGCCATCAGTATACAGGAATATATGAACACTGAAGCTTTCTTT
TRBJ1-4,TRBV7-2,-,-,CASSFRGLNEKLFF,TGTGCCAGCAGCTTCCGGGGTCTTAATGAAAAACTGTTTTTT
TRBJ2-7,TRBV5-6,-,-,CASSLSAGKYEQYF,TGTGCCAGCAGCTTGTCGGCAGGGAAATACGAGCAGTACTTC
TRBJ2-3,TRBV6-5,-,-,CASSAGTVGGDTQYF,TGTGCCAGCAGTGCCGGGACAGTGGGGGGAGATACGCAGTATTTT
TRBJ1-5,TRBV7-2,-,-,CASSKQGRNQPQHF,TGTGCCAGCAGCAAACAGGGTAGAAATCAGCCCCAGCATTTT
TRBJ2-2,TRBV7-3,TRBD2,-,CASSFVRTSGSSIRNTGELFF,TGTGCCAGCAGCTTCGTCAGGACTAGCGGGAGTAGTATAAGGAACACCGGGGAGCTGTTTTTT
TRBJ2-3,TRBV4-3,TRBD2,-,CASSQYLVLAGPDTQYF,TGCGCCAGCAGCCAATACCTCGTTCTAGCGGGACCAGATACGCAGTATTTT
TRBJ2-1,TRBV7-3,TRBD1,-,CASSTTGTYNEQFF,TGTGCCAGCAGCACGACAGGGACCTACAATGAGCAGTTCTTC
TRBJ1-3,TRBV5-1,-,-,CASSLAGTGNTIYF,TGCGCCAGCAGTCTAGCGGGAACTGGAAACACCATATATTTT
TRBJ2-1,TRBV6-5,-,-,CASSTPPSNEQFF,TGTGCCAGCAGCACACCGCCAAGCAATGAGCAGTTCTTC
TRBJ2-3,TRBV18,TRBD2,-,CASSHTSGLAGGGTDTQYF,TGTGCCAGCTCACATACGTCGGGACTAGCGGGAGGAGGGACAGATACGCAGTATTTT
TRBJ1-6,TRBV9,-,medium-sized,CASSVVADSPLHF,TGTGCCAGCAGCGTAGTAGCTGATTCACCCCTCCACTTT
TRBJ2-3,TRBV7-2,TRBD2,-,CASSLLLAGGSDTQYF,TGTGCCAGCAGCTTACTCCTAGCGGGGGGGTCAGATACGCAGTATTTT
TRBJ2-1,TRBV7-8,-,-,CASSLRRGPSSYNEQFF,TGTGCCAGCAGCTTACGGCGGGGGCCAAGCTCCTACAATGAGCAGTTCTTC